Shown below are 8 T cell receptor beta chains from a single sample sequenced in a study of T cell repertoires in cytomegalovirus infection. TCRdb called the reads again in MiXCR, with one record for every CDR3 protein. Here the sample spans approximately 300,000 distinct CDR3 sequences, roughly 25% being singletons. Their cognate antigens are unknown. The source was cultured PBMCs, collected from culture after CMV antigen stimulation. These receptors were collected from a human donor in good health (CMV status not recorded). Some clones in this sample may be carry-over from other donors' samples.

Points on this clonotype: This may be a read error, as it is one base from a much larger clone. The V and J genes are TRBV6-2 or TRBV6-3 and TRBJ2-7, with D maybe TRBD1 (6 bases). V lost 11 bases, J lost 3 bases, and 17 bases lay in between. Germline CDR1 MNHEY, CDR2 SVGEGT. There are 13 residues in the CDR3. CDR3 in DNA: TGTGCCTGCAAAATCACACAGGGCTACGAGCAGTACGTC. Translation gives CACKITQGYEQYV.

This clonotype was counted only a few times. In DNA, the CDR3 is TGTGCCAGCAGTGAATTCGTAGCGGGAGGAGGAGATACGCAGTATTTT. Protein: CASSEFVAGGGDTQYF. This chain joins TRBV25-1 and TRBJ2-3, with TRBD2 identical over 10 bases. This CDR3 is 16 amino acids long. V lost 1 base and J lost 5; bases outside the gene matches: 6. From germline, CDR1 is MGHDK and CDR2 SYGVNS.

Notes on this clonotype: Sequence at one end of the junction differs from germline and may be a read error. The chain recombines TRBV7-7 with TRBJ2-1; TRBD2 agrees at 9 bases. Germline V gives CDR1 SSHAT, CDR2 FNYEAQ (reference sequence). The CDR3 totals 14 residues. The CDR3 coding sequence is TGTGCTAGCAGCTTGGGCGGGAGGGTCGATGAGCAGTTCTTC. It yields the protein CASSLGGRVDEQFF.

The chain couples TRBV5-3 to TRBJ2-5; D may be TRBD2 (6 bases). TRBV5-3 is identified as an open reading frame with a role that is uncertain. The length of the CDR3 is 11 residues. As DNA, the CDR3 is TGTGCGTCGACTAGTGGAGAGACCCAGTACTTC. It codes for CASTSGETQYF.

This clonotype was seen ten or more times. The chain uses TRBV7-2 and TRBJ1-1; TRBD1 might be the D (6 bases). V gave up 5 bases and J gave up 0 bases, with 25 bases separating them. This CDR3 has 19 amino acids. Germline V gene lookup returns CDR1 SGHTA and CDR2 FQGNSA. In DNA, the CDR3 is TGTGCCAGCAGCCGGACAGATACCATTCAATCTATAATGAACACTGAAGCTTTCTTT. Encoded protein: CASSRTDTIQSIMNTEAFF.

This clonotype was detected a few times. Here the CDR3 DNA reads TGTGCCAGCAGCTCGACAGGGGGCTGGACTGAAGCTTTCTTT. Its protein product is CASSSTGGWTEAFF. The gene calls are TRBV12-3 or TRBV12-4 and TRBJ1-1, with 10 bases matching TRBD1. The CDR3 runs to 14 residues. V lost 6 bases and J lost 5; bases outside the gene matches: 6.

This clonotype came up once. The chain carries TRBV6-6 and TRBJ2-7; D is possibly TRBD1 (5 bases). Trimming took off 0 bases at V and 6 bases at J, with 9 bases between the two ends. This CDR3 region has 13 residues. CDR1 and CDR2 (germline): MNHNY, SVGAGI (reference sequence). CDR3 loop: CASSYSAGFEQYV. DNA of the CDR3: TGTGCCAGCAGTTACTCGGCAGGGTTCGAGCAGTACGTC.

This clonotype was observed a few times. CDR3 DNA sequence: TGTGCCAGCAGCGAACGGGTGAGCGGAGGCCCCTACAATGAGCAGTTCTTC. This gives the protein CASSERVSGGPYNEQFF. The chain employs TRBV5-4 and TRBJ2-1, with D possibly matching TRBD2 (5 bases). CDR3 length equals 17 residues. V lost 4 bases, J lost 2 bases, and 19 bases lay in between. In germline, CDR1 is SGHNT, CDR2 YYREEE (reference sequence).